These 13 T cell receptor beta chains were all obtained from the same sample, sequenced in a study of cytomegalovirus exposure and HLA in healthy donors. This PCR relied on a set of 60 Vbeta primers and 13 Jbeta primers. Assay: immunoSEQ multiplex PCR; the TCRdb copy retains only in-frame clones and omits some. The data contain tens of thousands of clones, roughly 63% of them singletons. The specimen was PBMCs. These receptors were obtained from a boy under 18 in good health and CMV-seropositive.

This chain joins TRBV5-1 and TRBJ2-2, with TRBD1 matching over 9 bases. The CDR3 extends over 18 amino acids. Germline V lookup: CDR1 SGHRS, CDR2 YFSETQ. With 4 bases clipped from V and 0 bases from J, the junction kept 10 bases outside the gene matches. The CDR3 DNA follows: TGCGCCAGCAGCATAGTAAGACAGGGGGGACCGAACACCGGGGAGCTGTTTTTT. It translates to CASSIVRQGGPNTGELFF.

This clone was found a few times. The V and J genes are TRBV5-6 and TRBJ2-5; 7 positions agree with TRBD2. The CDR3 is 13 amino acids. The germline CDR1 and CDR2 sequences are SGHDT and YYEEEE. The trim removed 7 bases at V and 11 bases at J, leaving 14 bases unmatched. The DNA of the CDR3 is TGTGCCAGCCATAATACGGGAGGCTCTCAGCAGTACTTC. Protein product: CASHNTGGSQQYF.

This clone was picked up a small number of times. For the CDR3, the DNA is TGTGCCAGCAGTTACTCGCTTACAGCGGCAACCGGGGAGCTGTTTTTT. Translation: CASSYSLTAATGELFF. This chain connects TRBV6-5 to TRBJ2-2; perhaps TRBD2 as D (5 bases). This CDR3 comprises 16 residues. Trimming took 0 bases from V and 5 from J, leaving 13 bases between them. Per germline, CDR1 MNHEY and CDR2 SVGAGI.

CDR3 in amino acids: CASSLDRAKNIQYF. The CDR3, as DNA: TGTGCCAGCAGCTTAGACAGAGCCAAAAACATTCAGTACTTC. The V gene is TRBV5-8, the J gene TRBJ2-4; D possibly corresponds to TRBD1 (5 bases). This CDR3 has 14 residues. The V gene's germline CDR1 is SGHTS and CDR2 YDEGEE. Between the trimmed V and J ends, which lost 2 bases and 0 bases, there was a span of 6 bases.

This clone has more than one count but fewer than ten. CDR3 DNA: TGCAGCGCTGGGGTTTCTAGCCGAGAGACCCAGTACTTC. Residues: CSAGVSSRETQYF. The genes are TRBV29-1 and TRBJ2-5, with D maybe TRBD2 (5 bases). Germline V gives CDR1 SQVTM, CDR2 ANQGSEA. The length of the CDR3 is 13 residues. The V end was cut by 7 bases, the J end by 4 bases, with 16 bases between.

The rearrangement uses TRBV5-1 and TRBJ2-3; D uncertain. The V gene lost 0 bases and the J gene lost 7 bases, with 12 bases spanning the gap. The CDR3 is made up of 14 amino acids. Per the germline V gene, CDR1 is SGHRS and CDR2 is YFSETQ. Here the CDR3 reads CASSLEVRLHTQYF. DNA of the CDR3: TGCGCCAGCAGCTTGGAAGTGCGCTTGCATACGCAGTATTTT.

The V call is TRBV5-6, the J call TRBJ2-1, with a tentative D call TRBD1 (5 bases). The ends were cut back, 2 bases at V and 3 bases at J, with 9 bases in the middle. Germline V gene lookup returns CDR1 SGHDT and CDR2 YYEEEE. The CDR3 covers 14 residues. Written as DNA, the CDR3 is TGTGCCAGCAGCTTTCCACAGGTCTACAATGAGCAGTTCTTC. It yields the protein CASSFPQVYNEQFF.

CDR3 loop: CASSLPGQNSYNEQFF. The CDR3 DNA is TGTGCCAGCAGCTTACCAGGACAGAACTCCTACAATGAGCAGTTCTTC. This chain links TRBV7-8 with TRBJ2-1; D perhaps matches TRBD1 (6 bases). The CDR3 length is 16 residues. Deletions cut 2 bases from V and 0 bases from J, with 11 bases between. Germline V gene sequence: CDR1 SGHVS, CDR2 FQNEAQ.

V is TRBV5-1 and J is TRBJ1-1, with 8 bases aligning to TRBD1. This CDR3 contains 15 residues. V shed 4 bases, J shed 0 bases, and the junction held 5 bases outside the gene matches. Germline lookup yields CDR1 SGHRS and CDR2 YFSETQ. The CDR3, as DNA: TGCGCCAGCAGCACCGGGACAGGTATGAACACTGAAGCTTTCTTT. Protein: CASSTGTGMNTEAFF.

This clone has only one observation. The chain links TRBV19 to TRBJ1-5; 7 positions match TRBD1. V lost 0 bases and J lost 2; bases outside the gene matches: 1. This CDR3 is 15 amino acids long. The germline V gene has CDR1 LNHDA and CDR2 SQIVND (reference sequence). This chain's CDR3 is CASSIEGTGNQPQHF. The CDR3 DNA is TGTGCCAGTAGTATAGAGGGGACAGGCAATCAGCCCCAGCATTTT.

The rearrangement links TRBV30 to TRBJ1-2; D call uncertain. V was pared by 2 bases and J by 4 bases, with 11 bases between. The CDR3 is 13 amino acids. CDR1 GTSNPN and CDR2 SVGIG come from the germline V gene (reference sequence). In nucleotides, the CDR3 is TGTGCCTGGAGTCCGGGAGCGGGCTATGGCTACACCTTC. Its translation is CAWSPGAGYGYTF.

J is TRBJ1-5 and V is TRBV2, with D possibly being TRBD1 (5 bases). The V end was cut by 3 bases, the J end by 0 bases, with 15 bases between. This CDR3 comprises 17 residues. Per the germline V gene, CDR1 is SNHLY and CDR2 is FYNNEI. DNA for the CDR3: TGTGCCAGCAGTGATTCTCCGACAGAATATAGCAATCAGCCCCAGCATTTT. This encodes CASSDSPTEYSNQPQHF.

The CDR3 nucleotides are TGTGCCAGCAGCTTAGAAAATAACGGGAGGGGTGAGCAGTTCTTC. Amino acids: CASSLENNGRGEQFF. The genes are TRBV7-9 and TRBJ2-1, with 8 bases aligning to TRBD2. CDR3 size: 15 residues. Looked up from germline, CDR1 is SEHNR and CDR2 is FQNEAQ (reference sequence). J gave up 9 bases and V 1 base, and 8 bases lay outside the gene matches.